These 13 T cell receptor beta chains originate from one sample sequenced in a study of cytomegalovirus exposure and HLA in healthy donors. With 60 Vbeta and 13 Jbeta primers, the PCR was carried out. The assay was immunoSEQ multiplex PCR, and TCRdb's table has in-frame clones only and misses some. Of about 240,000 clones in the sample, 81% were seen once. Sequencing input: PBMCs. The origin of the receptors is an older woman in good health and CMV-seropositive.

The chain employs TRBV5-8 and TRBJ2-2; D call uncertain. This CDR3 is 13 amino acids long. V was pared by 1 base and J by 6 bases, with 7 bases between. Germline CDR1 and CDR2: SGHTS and YDEGEE. CDR3 coding DNA: TGTGCCAGCAGCTTGTCCGGGTCCGGGGAGCTGTTTTTT. It translates to CASSLSGSGELFF.

The V gene is TRBV29-1, the J gene TRBJ2-1, with 11 bases lining up with TRBD2. The germline V gene encodes CDR1 SQVTM and CDR2 ANQGSEA. The V gene end was trimmed by 6 bases and the J gene end by 2 bases; junction bases not matched to a gene: 9. This CDR3 spans 16 amino acids. CDR3 in DNA: TGCAGCGTCCTAGGGACTAGCGGCCACACCTACAATGAGCAGTTCTTC. It is translated as CSVLGTSGHTYNEQFF.

This chain connects TRBV10-3 to TRBJ1-5, with 7 bases matching TRBD1. V lost 6 bases and J lost 2; bases outside the gene matches: 4. Per germline, CDR1 ENHRY and CDR2 SYGVKD. The CDR3 covers 14 residues. This CDR3 is CAIRDGQGNQPQHF. CDR3 nucleotide sequence: TGTGCCATCAGAGATGGACAGGGCAATCAGCCCCAGCATTTT.

The chain links TRBV18 to TRBJ2-5; the match to TRBD2 covers 7 bases. The J call is in doubt because the DNA end fits TRBJ2-7 better. The CDR3 runs to 15 residues. Germline assignment: CDR1 KGHSH and CDR2 LQKENI. The CDR3 spells CASSRPFLGRDEQYF. CDR3 coding DNA: TGTGCCAGCTCACGACCTTTTTTAGGGAGGGACGAGCAGTACTTC.

The chain couples TRBV6-1 to TRBJ1-5; 8 bases are shared with TRBD1. CDR1 MNHNS and CDR2 SASEGT come from the germline V gene. V lost 5 bases and J lost 9; bases outside the gene matches: 12. The CDR3 loop spans 15 amino acids. CDR3 coding DNA: TGTGCCAGCAGTAGGGACAGGCGGCAGGGCGGGCCCCAGCATTTT. It yields the protein CASSRDRRQGGPQHF.

In this sample, this clone turned up once. The chain links TRBV4-2 to TRBJ2-2, with 8 positions matching TRBD1. Germline values: CDR1 LGHNA, CDR2 YNFKEQ. The CDR3 runs 16 residues. V lost 1 base to trimming and J lost 7 bases; unmatched junction nucleotides: 8. The CDR3 reads CASSQGSRGHGGELFF. CDR3 bases: TGTGCCAGCAGCCAAGGGTCCAGGGGGCATGGCGGGGAGCTGTTTTTT.

Worth noting for this clone: At the DNA level, this CDR3 is encoded by other sequences in the same sample as well. The rearrangement links TRBV9 to TRBJ2-1; 7 bases agree with TRBD2. Trimming removed 0 bases from V and 6 bases from J; junction bases left unmatched: 3. The germline CDR1 and CDR2 sequences are SGDLS and YYNGEE. This CDR3 is 14 amino acids long. The CDR3 loop reads CASSVGSSGNEQFF. The CDR3 region has the DNA TGTGCCAGCAGCGTAGGCTCTAGCGGCAATGAGCAGTTCTTC.

This clone was seen a single time. This chain uses TRBV6-5 with TRBJ1-2; 9 bases map to TRBD1. Per the germline V gene, CDR1 is MNHEY and CDR2 is SVGAGI. This CDR3 is 14 amino acids long. The V gene end was trimmed by 6 bases and the J gene end by 7 bases; junction bases not matched to a gene: 9. This chain's CDR3 is CASSLGQGLGGYTF. CDR3 sequence (DNA): TGTGCCAGCAGCTTGGGACAGGGCCTCGGTGGCTACACCTTC.

The chain combines TRBV7-2 with TRBJ2-7; TRBD1 is a possible D gene (7 bases). The germline V and J ends were trimmed by 5 bases and 3 bases, with 14 bases remaining between them. The CDR3 loop spans 14 amino acids. Germline V gives CDR1 SGHTA, CDR2 FQGNSA. The CDR3 here is CASSPRGAGYEQYF. CDR3 in DNA: TGTGCCAGCAGCCCCAGGGGGGCGGGCTACGAGCAGTACTTC.

For this clone: Compared with germline, one end of the junction differs, possibly owing to a read error. This sequence joins TRBV7-9 and TRBJ2-5; 8 nucleotides align to TRBD2. Germline CDR1 and CDR2: SEHNR and FQNEAQ (reference sequence). This CDR3 is 18 amino acids long. CDR3 amino acids: CSSSLPLRGSGSWETQYF. CDR3 sequence (DNA): TGTTCCAGCAGCTTACCCCTTCGAGGCAGCGGGAGTTGGGAGACCCAGTACTTC.

The DNA of the CDR3 is TGTGCCAGTAGTGCTAGCGGGAGGACAGATACGCAGTATTTT. This sequence encodes CASSASGRTDTQYF. This sequence joins TRBV19 and TRBJ2-3; 11 nucleotides agree with TRBD2. V was pared by 5 bases and J by 3 bases, with 1 base of the junction left unmatched. CDR1 and CDR2 from the germline V gene are LNHDA and SQIVND (reference sequence). The CDR3 has 14 residues.

The rearrangement joins TRBV4-1 to TRBJ2-7, with TRBD2 matching over 14 bases. The CDR3 has 16 residues. Germline loops: CDR1 MGHRA, CDR2 YSYEKL. The trim removed 4 bases at V and 5 bases at J, leaving 7 bases unmatched. CDR3 protein: CASSLGLAGGLNEQYF. CDR3 in DNA: TGCGCCAGCAGCCTCGGACTAGCGGGAGGCCTCAACGAGCAGTACTTC.

The chain is built from TRBV6-1 and TRBJ1-1; D is unresolved. Germline CDR1 is MNHNS and CDR2 is SASEGT. V was shortened by 0 bases and J by 2 bases, with 4 bases between the two germline ends. The length of the CDR3 is 13 residues. CDR3 sequence (DNA): TGTGCCAGCAGTGAAGCGCGAAACACTGAAGCTTTCTTT. This gives the protein CASSEARNTEAFF.